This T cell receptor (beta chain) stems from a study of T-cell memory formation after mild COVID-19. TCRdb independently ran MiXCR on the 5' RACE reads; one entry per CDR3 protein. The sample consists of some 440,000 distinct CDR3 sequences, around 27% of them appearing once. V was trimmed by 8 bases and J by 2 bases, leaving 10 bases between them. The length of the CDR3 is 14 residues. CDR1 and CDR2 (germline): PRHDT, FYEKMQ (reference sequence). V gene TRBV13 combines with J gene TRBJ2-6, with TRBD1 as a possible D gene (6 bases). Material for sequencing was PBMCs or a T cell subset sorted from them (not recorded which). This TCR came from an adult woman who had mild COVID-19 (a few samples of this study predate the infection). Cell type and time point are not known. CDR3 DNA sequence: TGTGCCAGCGGGAACAGGGCTGGGGCCAACGTCCTGACTTTC. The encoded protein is CASGNRAGANVLTF.